This TCR beta chain was found in a study of blood T cell repertoires in COVID-19. Sequencing used immunoSEQ multiplex PCR; TCRdb keeps in-frame clones, though not all of them. The sample has a few hundred thousand clones, about 88% seen once; the top ten hold approximately 4%. The CDR3 spans 13 residues. Germline CDR1 reads SEHNR; CDR2 reads FQNEAQ (reference sequence). The V gene lost 5 bases and the J gene lost 7 bases, with 9 bases spanning the gap. Input material: PBMCs or T cells enriched from blood (not recorded which). This chain uses TRBV7-9 with TRBJ1-6; TRBD1 is a possible D gene (6 bases). This TCR was sampled from a woman aged 25 to 39 who had been exposed to COVID-19. This CDR3 reads CASSLGQNSPLHF. The CDR3 nucleotides are TGTGCCAGCAGCCTTGGACAGAATTCACCCCTCCACTTT.